Ten or more counts support the clone carrying this T cell receptor (beta chain). The data are from a study of human T cells and chemical hapten exposure. Unfractionated whole blood served as the source for total RNA extraction. Each CDR3 protein is one row after TCRdb ran MiXCR on the 5' RACE reads. Seen here are more than 140,000 distinct CDR3 sequences, about 4% observed once, and the top ten hold around 1.5%. Germline V CDR1 and CDR2: KGHSH, LQKENI. The V end was cut by 1 base, the J end by 4 bases, with 5 bases between. This CDR3 is built from 13 residues. This TCR derives from a female donor in good health. The V call is TRBV18, the J call TRBJ1-5; no definite D call. CDR3 region: CASSPQLNQPQHF. CDR3 in DNA: TGTGCCAGCTCACCACAACTTAATCAGCCCCAGCATTTT. The whole variable domain, filled in from reference TRBV18 and TRBJ1-5, reads NAGVMQNPRHLVRRRGQEARLRCSPMKGHSHVYWYRQLPEEGLKFMVYLQKENIIDESGMPKERFSAEFPKEGPSILRIQQVVRGDSAAYFCASSPQLNQPQHFGDGTRLSIL.